This entry concerns a single T cell receptor beta chain. The data were produced by immunoSEQ multiplex PCR, yet TCRdb's version contains in-frame clones alone and is incomplete. The data show about 710,000 clones, about 90% seen once. Germline CDR1 and CDR2: SGHTS and YDEGEE. With 4 bases removed from V and 0 bases from J, the gap between germline ends came to 8 bases. The CDR3 runs to 14 residues. This specimen comes from a study of shared T cell receptors in the human thymus. A further study also used this sample, focusing on human thymus T cells. As reported in that work: Thymic material originated from resections removed in the course of corrective heart surgery. Unrelated individuals had highly overlapping thymic repertoires, as reported in related research.

The chain links TRBV5-8 to TRBJ1-5; D is possibly TRBD1 (5 bases). The sequence came from a boy in the first two years of life with a congenital heart defect. The sample was thymocytes. CDR3 in DNA: TGTGCCAGCAGCCTTGACAGTAGCAATCAGCCCCAGCATTTT. Its protein is CASSLDSSNQPQHF.